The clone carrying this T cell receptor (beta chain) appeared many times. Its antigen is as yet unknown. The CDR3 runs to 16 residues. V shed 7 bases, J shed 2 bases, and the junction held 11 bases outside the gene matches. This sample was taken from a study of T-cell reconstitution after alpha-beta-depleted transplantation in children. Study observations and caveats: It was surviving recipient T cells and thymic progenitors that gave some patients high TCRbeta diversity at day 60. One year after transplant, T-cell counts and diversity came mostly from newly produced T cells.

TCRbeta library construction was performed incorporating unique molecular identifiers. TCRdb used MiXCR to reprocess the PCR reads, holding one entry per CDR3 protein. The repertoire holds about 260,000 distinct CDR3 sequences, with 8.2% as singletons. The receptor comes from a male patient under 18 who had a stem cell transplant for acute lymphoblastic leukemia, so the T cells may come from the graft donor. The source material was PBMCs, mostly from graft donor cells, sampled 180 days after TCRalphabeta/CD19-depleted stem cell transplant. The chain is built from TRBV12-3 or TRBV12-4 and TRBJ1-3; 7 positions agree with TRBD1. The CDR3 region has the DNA TGTGCCAGCAAAGGGGGCCTTTCGGGAGCTGGAAACACCATATATTTT. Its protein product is CASKGGLSGAGNTIYF.